Listed below are T cell receptor beta chains from one sample, sequenced in a study of CD8 T cells in Susac syndrome. TCRdb used MiXCR to reprocess the immunoSEQ multiplex PCR reads, holding one entry per CDR3 protein. The data show tens of thousands of distinct CDR3 sequences, with around 96% seen just once and roughly 0.4% held by the top ten. The sample consisted of CD8+ T cells from PBMCs. The receptors were sampled from a human donor with multiple sclerosis. Both conserved end residues are part of each CDR3. Each record gives: D gene, V gene, J gene, clone size, CDR3 DNA, CDR3 protein. The D gene is left open where the match is weak. Size is stated for part of the rows, as once, few or many counts, or as a class when the clone is expanded.

D: TRBD1
V: TRBV6-1
J: TRBJ2-7
size: NA
DNA: TGTGCCAGCAGTGCGACAGGGTCCAGTATGTACGAGCAGTACTTC
CDR3: CASSATGSSMYEQYF

D: TRBD1
V: TRBV5-6
J: TRBJ2-2
size: NA
DNA: TGTGCCAGCAGCCGGTCCGGGACAGGGGAGAACGGGGAGCTGTTTTTT
CDR3: CASSRSGTGENGELFF

D: TRBD2
V: TRBV7-9
J: TRBJ2-2
size: NA
DNA: TGTGCCAGCAGCGACATAGCGGGAGCGGCCGGGGAGCTGTTTTTT
CDR3: CASSDIAGAAGELFF

D: NA
V: TRBV30
J: TRBJ2-3
size: NA
DNA: TGTGCCTGGAGTGCGGCATTTCCAGATACGCAGTATTTT
CDR3: CAWSAAFPDTQYF

D: NA
V: TRBV2
J: TRBJ2-3
size: once
DNA: TGTGCCAGCCCCGGACAGAAAGCTGATACGCAGTATTTT
CDR3: CASPGQKADTQYF

D: NA
V: TRBV7-9
J: TRBJ1-5
size: once
DNA: TGTGCCAGCAGCCGTGCGGAGGGCTGGGATCTTAGGAATCAGCCCCAGCATTTT
CDR3: CASSRAEGWDLRNQPQHF

D: NA
V: TRBV13
J: TRBJ1-4
size: NA
DNA: TGTGCCAGCACCTCGGGTGGGGGCCCCAATGAAAAACTGTTTTTT
CDR3: CASTSGGGPNEKLFF

D: NA
V: TRBV19
J: TRBJ1-1
size: NA
DNA: TGTGCCAGTAGCCTTCGGGCACTGAACACTGAAGCTTTCTTT
CDR3: CASSLRALNTEAFF

D: TRBD1
V: TRBV14
J: TRBJ2-1
size: NA
DNA: TGTGCCAGCACTCGAGGGACAGGGAACGAGCAGTTCTTC
CDR3: CASTRGTGNEQFF

D: NA
V: TRBV6-2/TRBV6-3
J: TRBJ1-2
size: once
DNA: TGTGCCAGCACCAAACCGGGGGATTTGATCTATGGCTACACCTTC
CDR3: CASTKPGDLIYGYTF

D: NA
V: TRBV29-1
J: TRBJ1-6
size: NA
DNA: TGCAGCGTTTCCCTTGGAGGGGCGAGGAATTCACCCCTCCACTTT
CDR3: CSVSLGGARNSPLHF

D: NA
V: TRBV2
J: TRBJ1-1
size: once
DNA: TGTGCCAGCAGTGAGGGAAGTGAAGCTTTCTTT
CDR3: CASSEGSEAFF

D: TRBD2
V: TRBV30
J: TRBJ2-7
size: few
DNA: TGTGCCTGGAGTGGGGAAGCGGGAGGTAGTTACGAGCAGTACTTC
CDR3: CAWSGEAGGSYEQYF

D: NA
V: TRBV6-2/TRBV6-3
J: TRBJ2-5
size: NA
DNA: TGTGCCAGCAGTTATACGACGGAGACCCAGTACTTC
CDR3: CASSYTTETQYF

D: NA
V: TRBV27
J: TRBJ1-2
size: NA
DNA: TGTGCCAGCAGTTACCAGGGAGGGGGTTATGGCTACACCTTC
CDR3: CASSYQGGGYGYTF

D: NA
V: TRBV4-3
J: TRBJ1-1
size: once
DNA: TGCGCCAGCAGCCAAGATATTGGGGGATACACTGAAGCTTTCTTT
CDR3: CASSQDIGGYTEAFF

D: NA
V: TRBV10-3
J: TRBJ1-5
size: NA
DNA: TGTGCCATCAGTGACCCGGGGTCGGGCAATCAGCCCCAGCATTTT
CDR3: CAISDPGSGNQPQHF

D: TRBD1
V: TRBV13
J: TRBJ1-6
size: NA
DNA: TGTGCCAGCAGCACCGCGGGACAGGGGATCAATTCACCCCTCCACTTT
CDR3: CASSTAGQGINSPLHF

D: NA
V: TRBV4-3
J: TRBJ2-2
size: NA
DNA: TGCGCCAGCAGCCAAGAAGATTCGACCACCGGAGGGGAGCTGTTTTTT
CDR3: CASSQEDSTTGGELFF

D: NA
V: TRBV27
J: TRBJ2-7
size: NA
DNA: TGTGCCAGCAGTTTAAGTGTAGCCTACGAGCAGTACTTC
CDR3: CASSLSVAYEQYF

D: NA
V: TRBV3-1
J: TRBJ1-3
size: NA
DNA: TGTGCCAGCAGCCAAGAGGGCTTCTCTGGAAACACCATATATTTT
CDR3: CASSQEGFSGNTIYF